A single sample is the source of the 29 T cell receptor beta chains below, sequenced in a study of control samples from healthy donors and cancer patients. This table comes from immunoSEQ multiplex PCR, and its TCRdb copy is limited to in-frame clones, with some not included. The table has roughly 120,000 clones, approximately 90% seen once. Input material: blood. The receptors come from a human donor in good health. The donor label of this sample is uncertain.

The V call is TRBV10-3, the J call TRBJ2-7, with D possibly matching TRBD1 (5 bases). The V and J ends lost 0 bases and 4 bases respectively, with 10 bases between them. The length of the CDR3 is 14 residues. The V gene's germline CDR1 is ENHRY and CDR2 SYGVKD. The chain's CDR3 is CAISESGREYEQYV. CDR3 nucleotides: TGTGCCATCAGTGAGTCAGGCAGGGAATACGAGCAGTACGTC.

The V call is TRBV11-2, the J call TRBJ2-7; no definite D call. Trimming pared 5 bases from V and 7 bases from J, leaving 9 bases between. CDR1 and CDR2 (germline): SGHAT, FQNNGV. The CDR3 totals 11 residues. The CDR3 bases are TGTGCCAGCAGCGAATACGGAGAGCAGTACTTC. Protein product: CASSEYGEQYF.

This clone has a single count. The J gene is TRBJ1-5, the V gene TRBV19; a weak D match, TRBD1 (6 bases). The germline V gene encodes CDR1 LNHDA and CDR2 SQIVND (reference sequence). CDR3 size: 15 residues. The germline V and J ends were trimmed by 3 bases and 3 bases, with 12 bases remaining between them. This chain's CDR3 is CASSMGGGANQPQHF. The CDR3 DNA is TGTGCCAGTAGTATGGGGGGGGGCGCCAATCAGCCCCAGCATTTT.

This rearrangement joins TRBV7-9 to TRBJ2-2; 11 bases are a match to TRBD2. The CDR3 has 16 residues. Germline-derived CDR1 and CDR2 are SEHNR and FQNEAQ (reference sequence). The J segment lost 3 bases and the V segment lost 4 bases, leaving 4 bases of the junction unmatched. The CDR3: CASSSPTSGDTGELFF. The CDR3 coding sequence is TGTGCCAGCAGCTCCCCGACTAGCGGGGACACCGGGGAGCTGTTTTTT.

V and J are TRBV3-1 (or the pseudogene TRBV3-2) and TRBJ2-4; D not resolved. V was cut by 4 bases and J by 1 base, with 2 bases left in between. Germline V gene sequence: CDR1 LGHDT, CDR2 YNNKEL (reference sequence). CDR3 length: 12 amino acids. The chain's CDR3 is CASSPAKNIQYF. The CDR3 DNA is TGTGCCAGCAGCCCCGCCAAAAACATTCAGTACTTC.

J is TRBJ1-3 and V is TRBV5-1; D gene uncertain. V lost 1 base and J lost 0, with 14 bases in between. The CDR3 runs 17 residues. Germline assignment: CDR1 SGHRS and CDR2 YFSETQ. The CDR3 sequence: CASSLYRGRDSGNTIYF. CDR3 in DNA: TGCGCCAGCAGCTTGTATCGGGGAAGAGACTCTGGAAACACCATATATTTT.

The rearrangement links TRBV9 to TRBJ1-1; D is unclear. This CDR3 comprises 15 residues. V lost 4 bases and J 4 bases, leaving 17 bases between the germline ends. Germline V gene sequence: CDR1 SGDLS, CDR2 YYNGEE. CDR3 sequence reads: CASSRLLGSGTEAFF. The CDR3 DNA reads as TGTGCCAGCAGCCGACTTCTAGGGTCTGGCACTGAAGCTTTCTTT.

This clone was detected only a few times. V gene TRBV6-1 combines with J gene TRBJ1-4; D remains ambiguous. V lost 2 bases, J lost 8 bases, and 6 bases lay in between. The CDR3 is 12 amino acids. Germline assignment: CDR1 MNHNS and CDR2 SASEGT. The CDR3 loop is CASSELIEKLFF. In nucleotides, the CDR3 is TGTGCCAGCAGTGAATTAATCGAAAAACTGTTTTTT.

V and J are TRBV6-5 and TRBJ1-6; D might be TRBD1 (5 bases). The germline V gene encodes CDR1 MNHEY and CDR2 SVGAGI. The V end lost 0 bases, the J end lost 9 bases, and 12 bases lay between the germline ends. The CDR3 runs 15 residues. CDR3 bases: TGTGCCAGCAGTTACTCCAGACAGCAACTTTCACCCCTCCACTTT. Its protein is CASSYSRQQLSPLHF.

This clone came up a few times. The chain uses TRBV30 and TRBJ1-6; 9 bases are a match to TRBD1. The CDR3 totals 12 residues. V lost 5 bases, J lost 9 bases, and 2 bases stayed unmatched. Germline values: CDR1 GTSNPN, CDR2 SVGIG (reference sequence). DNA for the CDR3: TGTGCCTGGGGACAGGGGACTTCACCCCTCCACTTT. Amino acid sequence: CAWGQGTSPLHF.

CDR3 residues: CASSPTDQNTEAFF. In nucleotides, the CDR3 is TGTGCCAGCTCACCGACAGACCAGAACACTGAAGCTTTCTTT. The chain uses TRBV18 and TRBJ1-1; D perhaps matches TRBD1 (5 bases). Germline-derived CDR1 and CDR2 are KGHSH and LQKENI. This CDR3 is built from 14 residues. The germline V and J ends were trimmed by 3 bases and 1 base, with 9 bases remaining between them.

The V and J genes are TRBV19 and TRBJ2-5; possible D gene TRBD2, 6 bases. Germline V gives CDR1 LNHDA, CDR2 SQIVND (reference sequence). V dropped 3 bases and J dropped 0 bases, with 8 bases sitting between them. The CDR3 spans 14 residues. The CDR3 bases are TGTGCCAGTAGTATGCTAGCGTACCAAGAGACCCAGTACTTC. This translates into CASSMLAYQETQYF.

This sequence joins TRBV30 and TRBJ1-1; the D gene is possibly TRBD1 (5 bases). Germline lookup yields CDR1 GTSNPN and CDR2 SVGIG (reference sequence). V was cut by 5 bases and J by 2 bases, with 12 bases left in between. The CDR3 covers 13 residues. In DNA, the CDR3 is TGTGCCTGGTCCATCGGGGGAAACACTGAAGCTTTCTTT. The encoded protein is CAWSIGGNTEAFF.

In DNA, the CDR3 is TGTGCTAGTGGTTTGGTAACTTCGACAGTGGACTATGGCTACACCTTC. Translated, it gives CASGLVTSTVDYGYTF. The V gene is TRBV12-5, the J gene TRBJ1-2, with a weak D call TRBD1 (5 bases). V gave up 0 bases and J gave up 3 bases, with 14 bases separating them. CDR1 is LGHNT, CDR2 FRNRAP, per germline. The CDR3 is 16 amino acids.

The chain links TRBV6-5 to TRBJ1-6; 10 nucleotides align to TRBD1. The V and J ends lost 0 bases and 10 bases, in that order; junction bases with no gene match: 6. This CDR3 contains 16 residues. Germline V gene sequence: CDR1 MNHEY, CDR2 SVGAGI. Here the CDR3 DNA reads TGTGCCAGCAGTTACTCGCCGGGACAGGGGTACTCACCCCTCCACTTT. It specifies CASSYSPGQGYSPLHF.

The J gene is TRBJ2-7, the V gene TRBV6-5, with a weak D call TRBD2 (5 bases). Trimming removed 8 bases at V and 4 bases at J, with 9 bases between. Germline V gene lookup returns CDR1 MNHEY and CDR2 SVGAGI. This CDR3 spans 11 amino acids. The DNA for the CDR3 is TGTGCCAGCGGAGGACTTTACGAGCAGTACTTC. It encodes CASGGLYEQYF.

Here the CDR3 reads CASHGRRVGDTQYF. For the CDR3, the DNA is TGTGCCAGCCACGGGCGACGGGTGGGAGATACGCAGTATTTT. The rearrangement links TRBV2 to TRBJ2-3; D gene ambiguous. Trimming shortened V by 8 bases and J by 5 bases, and 17 bases separated the two germline ends. The CDR3 has 14 amino acids. Germline lookup yields CDR1 SNHLY and CDR2 FYNNEI.

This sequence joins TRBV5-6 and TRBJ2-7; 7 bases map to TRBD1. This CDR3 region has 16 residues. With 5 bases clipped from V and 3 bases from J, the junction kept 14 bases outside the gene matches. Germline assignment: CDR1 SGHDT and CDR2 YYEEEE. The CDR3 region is CASRWGGPGGIYEQYF. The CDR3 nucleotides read TGTGCCAGCAGATGGGGTGGTCCAGGGGGTATCTACGAGCAGTACTTC.

The CDR3 sequence is CASSYSAGVPYGYTF. CDR3 nucleotide sequence: TGTGCCAGCAGTTACTCTGCCGGAGTACCCTATGGCTACACCTTC. The chain recombines TRBV6-5 with TRBJ1-2; D unresolved. Germline V gene lookup returns CDR1 MNHEY and CDR2 SVGAGI. Deletions cut 0 bases from V and 4 bases from J, with 12 bases between. The CDR3 is made up of 15 amino acids.

The CDR3 DNA sequence: TGTGCCTGGAGGGGGACAGGTGTCGGGCAGTACTTC. Protein sequence: CAWRGTGVGQYF. The V call is TRBV30, the J call TRBJ2-7; 8 nucleotides align to TRBD1. The CDR3 runs to 12 residues. V shed 3 bases, J shed 9 bases, and the junction held 7 bases outside the gene matches. Germline V gives CDR1 GTSNPN, CDR2 SVGIG (reference sequence).

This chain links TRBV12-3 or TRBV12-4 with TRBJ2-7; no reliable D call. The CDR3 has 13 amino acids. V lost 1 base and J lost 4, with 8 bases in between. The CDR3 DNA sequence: TGTGCCAGCAGTTTAGACGTAGGTTACGAGCAGTACGTC. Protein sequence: CASSLDVGYEQYV.

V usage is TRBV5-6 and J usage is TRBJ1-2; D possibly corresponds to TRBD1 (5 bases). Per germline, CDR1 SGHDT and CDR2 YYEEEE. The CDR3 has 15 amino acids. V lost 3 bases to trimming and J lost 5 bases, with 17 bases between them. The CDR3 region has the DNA TGTGCCAGCAGCTGGGCCTCCGGGGCGAGGTATGGCTACACCTTC. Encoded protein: CASSWASGARYGYTF.

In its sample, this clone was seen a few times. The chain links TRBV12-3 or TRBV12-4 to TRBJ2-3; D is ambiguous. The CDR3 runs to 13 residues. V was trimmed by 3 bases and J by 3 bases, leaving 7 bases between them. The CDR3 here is CASSLPGTDTQYF. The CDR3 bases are TGTGCCAGCAGTTTGCCCGGGACAGATACGCAGTATTTT.

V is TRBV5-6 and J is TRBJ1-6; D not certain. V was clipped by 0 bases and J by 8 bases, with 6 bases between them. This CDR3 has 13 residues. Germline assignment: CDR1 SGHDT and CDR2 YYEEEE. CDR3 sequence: CASSLALDSPLHF. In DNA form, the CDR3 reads TGTGCCAGCAGCTTGGCTCTGGATTCACCCCTCCACTTT.

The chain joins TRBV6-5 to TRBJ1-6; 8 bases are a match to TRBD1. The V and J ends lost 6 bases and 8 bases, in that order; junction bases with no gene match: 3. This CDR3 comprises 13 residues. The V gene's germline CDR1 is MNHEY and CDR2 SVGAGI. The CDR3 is CASRGQDYSPLHF. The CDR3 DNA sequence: TGTGCCAGCAGGGGACAGGACTATTCACCCCTCCACTTT.

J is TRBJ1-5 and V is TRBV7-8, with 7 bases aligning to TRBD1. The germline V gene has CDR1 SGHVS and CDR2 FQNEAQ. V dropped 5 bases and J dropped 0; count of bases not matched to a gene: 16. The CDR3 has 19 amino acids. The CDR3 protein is CASSQGGLWRLDSNQPQHF. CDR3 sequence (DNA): TGTGCCAGCAGCCAGGGGGGGCTATGGAGGTTGGATAGCAATCAGCCCCAGCATTTT. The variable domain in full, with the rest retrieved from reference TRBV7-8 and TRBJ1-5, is GAGVSQSPRYKVAKRGQDVALRCDPISGHVSLFWYQQALGQGPEFLTYFQNEAQLDKSGLPSDRFFAERPEGSVSTLKIQRTQQEDSAVYLCASSQGGLWRLDSNQPQHFGDGTRLSIL.

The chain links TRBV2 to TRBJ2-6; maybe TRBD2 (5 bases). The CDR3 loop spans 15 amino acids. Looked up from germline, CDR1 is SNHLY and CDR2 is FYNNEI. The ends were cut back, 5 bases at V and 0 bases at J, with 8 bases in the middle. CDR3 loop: CASSTGFSGANVLTF. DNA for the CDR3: TGTGCCAGCAGTACGGGGTTCTCTGGGGCCAACGTCCTGACTTTC.

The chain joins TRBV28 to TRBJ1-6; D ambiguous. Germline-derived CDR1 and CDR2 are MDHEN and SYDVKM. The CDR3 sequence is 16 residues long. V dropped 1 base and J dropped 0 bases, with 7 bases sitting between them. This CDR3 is CASSLSPSSYNSPLHF. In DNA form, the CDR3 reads TGTGCCAGCAGTTTATCACCCAGCTCCTATAATTCACCCCTCCACTTT. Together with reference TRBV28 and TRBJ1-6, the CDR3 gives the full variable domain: DVKVTQSSRYLVKRTGEKVFLECVQDMDHENMFWYRQDPGLGLRLIYFSYDVKMKEKGDIPEGYSVSREKKERFSLILESASTNQTSMYLCASSLSPSSYNSPLHFGNGTRLTVT.

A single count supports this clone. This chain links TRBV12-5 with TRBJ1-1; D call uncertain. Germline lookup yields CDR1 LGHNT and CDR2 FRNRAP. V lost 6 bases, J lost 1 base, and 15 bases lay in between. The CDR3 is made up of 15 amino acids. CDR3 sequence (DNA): TGTGCTAGTGGAGTAGCCGGGCCGACGAACACTGAAGCTTTCTTT. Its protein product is CASGVAGPTNTEAFF.